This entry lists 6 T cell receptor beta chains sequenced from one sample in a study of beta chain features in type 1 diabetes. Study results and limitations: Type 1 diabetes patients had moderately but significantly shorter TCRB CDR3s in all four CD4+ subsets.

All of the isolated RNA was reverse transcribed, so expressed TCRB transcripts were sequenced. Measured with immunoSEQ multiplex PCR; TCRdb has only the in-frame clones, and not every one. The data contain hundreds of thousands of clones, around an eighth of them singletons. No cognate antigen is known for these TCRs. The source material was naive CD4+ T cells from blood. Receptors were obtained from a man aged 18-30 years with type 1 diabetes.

The CDR3 DNA reads TGTGCCACCAGCCGAACGGGACAGTTGAACACTGAAGCTTTCTTT. Translated, it gives CATSRTGQLNTEAFF. This chain uses TRBV15 with TRBJ1-1, with 7 bases identical to TRBD1. V was pared by 5 bases and J by 0 bases, with 6 bases of the junction left unmatched. The CDR3 is 15 residues long. Germline CDR1 reads LNHNV; CDR2 reads YYDKDF (reference sequence). The whole variable domain, filled in from reference TRBV15 and TRBJ1-1, reads DAMVIQNPRYQVTQFGKPVTLSCSQTLNHNVMYWYQQKSSQAPKLLFHYYDKDFNNEADTPDNFQSRRPNTSFCFLDIRSPGLGDTAMYLCATSRTGQLNTEAFFGQGTRLTVV.

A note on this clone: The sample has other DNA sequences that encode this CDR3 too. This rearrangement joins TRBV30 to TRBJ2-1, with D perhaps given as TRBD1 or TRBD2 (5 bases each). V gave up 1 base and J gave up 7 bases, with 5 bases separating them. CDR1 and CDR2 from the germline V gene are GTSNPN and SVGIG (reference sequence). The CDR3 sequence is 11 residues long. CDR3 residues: CAWSGGNEQFF. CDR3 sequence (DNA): TGTGCCTGGAGTGGGGGGAATGAGCAGTTCTTC.

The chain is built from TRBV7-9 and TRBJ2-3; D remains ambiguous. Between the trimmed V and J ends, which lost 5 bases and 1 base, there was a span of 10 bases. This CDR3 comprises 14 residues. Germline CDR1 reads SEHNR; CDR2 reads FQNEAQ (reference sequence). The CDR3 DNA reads TGTGCCAGCAGCAAAAGTTCCCGCACAGATACGCAGTATTTT. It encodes CASSKSSRTDTQYF.

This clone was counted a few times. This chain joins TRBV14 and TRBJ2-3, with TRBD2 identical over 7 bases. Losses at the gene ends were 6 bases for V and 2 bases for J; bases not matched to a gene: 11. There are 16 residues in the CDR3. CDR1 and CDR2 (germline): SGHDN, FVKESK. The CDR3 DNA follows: TGTGCCAGCAGTCCTGCTACTAGCGCCTACACAGATACGCAGTATTTT. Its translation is CASSPATSAYTDTQYF.

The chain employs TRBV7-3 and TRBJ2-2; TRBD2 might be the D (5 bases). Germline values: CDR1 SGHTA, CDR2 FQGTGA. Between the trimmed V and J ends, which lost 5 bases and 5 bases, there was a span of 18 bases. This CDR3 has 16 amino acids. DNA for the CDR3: TGTGCCAGCAGCCAGACGGGAACTAGACTGACCGGGGAGCTGTTTTTT. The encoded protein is CASSQTGTRLTGELFF.

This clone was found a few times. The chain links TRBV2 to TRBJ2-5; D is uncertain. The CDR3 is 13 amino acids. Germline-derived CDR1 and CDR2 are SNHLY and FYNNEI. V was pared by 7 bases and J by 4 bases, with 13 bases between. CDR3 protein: CASMALPGETQYF. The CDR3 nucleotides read TGTGCCAGCATGGCACTCCCGGGAGAGACCCAGTACTTC.